This record covers a single TCR beta chain. No conserved phenylalanine or tryptophan is present at the end of the CDR3, so a read error is the likely explanation. A single record per CDR3 protein comes from TCRdb applying MiXCR to the 5' RACE reads. The data contain about 40,000 distinct CDR3 sequences, approximately 17% of them singletons. The CDR3 has 14 amino acids. In germline, CDR1 is SGHDT, CDR2 YYEEEE. Sequencing was performed on naive CD4+ T cells sorted from a lymph node. As for subset: naive CD4+ T cells, CD4+CD45RA+CD25-. The TCR sequence derives from a female donor with breast cancer. This chain joins TRBV5-6 and TRBJ1-6; D may be TRBD1 (5 bases). CDR3 DNA sequence: TGTGCCAGCAGCTTCGGGACGGACCATTCGCCCCTCCACTTA. Amino acid sequence: CASSFGTDHSPLHL.